This paragraph reports one T cell receptor (beta chain). The antigen remains unidentified. Germline CDR1 and CDR2: LGHDT and YNNKEL (reference sequence). V was shortened by 0 bases and J by 0 bases, with 9 bases between the two germline ends. There are 15 residues in the CDR3. Libraries were prepared by immunoSEQ multiplex PCR; TCRdb keeps only in-frame clonotypes and omits some of them. Here the sample spans 140,000 to 150,000 clones, 91% being singletons. This sample is drawn from a study of T cell responses to AZD1222 COVID-19 vaccine. Points from the study as a whole: In all cases, repertoires were sampled only after the peak T cell response.

The sequence was collected from an adult who received the MenACWY meningococcal vaccine as a control. The gene calls are TRBV3-1 (or the pseudogene TRBV3-2) and TRBJ2-7; D tentatively fits TRBD1 or TRBD2 (5 bases each). Sample: peripheral blood, taken 28 days after the second dose of the MenACWY control vaccine. CDR3 region: CASSQDLGVSYEQYF. CDR3 bases: TGTGCCAGCAGCCAAGATTTGGGGGTCTCCTACGAGCAGTACTTC.